The 18 T cell receptor beta chains listed next were all sequenced from one sample in a study of radiotherapy plus CTLA-4 blockade in lung cancer. This table comes from immunoSEQ multiplex PCR, and its TCRdb copy is limited to in-frame clones, with some not included. In the table there are 120,000 or so clones, around 89% of which are singletons. The sample in question was peripheral blood, obtained from a patient treated with radiotherapy plus ipilimumab. These receptors originate from a human donor with non-small cell lung cancer that progressed on radiotherapy plus ipilimumab.

The V call is TRBV30, the J call TRBJ2-7, with TRBD2 matching over 9 bases. Germline-derived CDR1 and CDR2 are GTSNPN and SVGIG (reference sequence). V dropped 5 bases and J dropped 7; count of bases not matched to a gene: 9. This CDR3 spans 13 amino acids. CDR3 in amino acids: CAWSVAGVGEQYF. The CDR3 DNA sequence: TGTGCCTGGTCGGTAGCGGGAGTCGGTGAGCAGTACTTC.

This chain links TRBV19 with TRBJ2-2; 7 bases match TRBD1. V dropped 3 bases and J dropped 4; count of bases not matched to a gene: 5. CDR1 and CDR2 from the germline V gene are LNHDA and SQIVND (reference sequence). This CDR3 is built from 15 residues. The CDR3 region is CASSIKGAGTGELFF. DNA of the CDR3: TGTGCCAGTAGTATTAAGGGGGCAGGCACCGGGGAGCTGTTTTTT.

This clone was seen just once. V is TRBV7-9 and J is TRBJ1-4, with D hard to call. This CDR3 has 15 amino acids. The germline V gene has CDR1 SEHNR and CDR2 FQNEAQ (reference sequence). V shed 0 bases and J shed 7 bases, with 12 bases lying between them. The CDR3 region has the DNA TGTGCCAGCAGCTTAGCCGGTTCGGGGTTTGAAAAACTGTTTTTT. Encoded protein: CASSLAGSGFEKLFF. Together with reference TRBV7-9 and TRBJ1-4, the CDR3 gives the full variable domain: DTGVSQNPRHKITKRGQNVTFRCDPISEHNRLYWYRQTLGQGPEFLTYFQNEAQLEKSRLLSDRFSAERPKGSFSTLEIQRTEQGDSAMYLCASSLAGSGFEKLFFGSGTQLSVL.

The V and J genes are TRBV6-1 and TRBJ1-2; 9 positions match TRBD1. Germline V gives CDR1 MNHNS, CDR2 SASEGT. The length of the CDR3 is 14 residues. Germline trimming cut 6 bases from V and 3 bases from J; bases unmatched to any gene: 5. CDR3 sequence reads: CASRRTGEDYGYTF. The DNA for the CDR3 is TGTGCCAGCAGGAGGACAGGGGAGGACTATGGCTACACCTTC.

The gene calls are TRBV2 and TRBJ2-7; D call uncertain. Germline V gives CDR1 SNHLY, CDR2 FYNNEI. The V end lost 1 base, the J end lost 2 bases, and 6 bases lay between the germline ends. CDR3 length: 13 amino acids. CDR3 loop: CASSEDGPYEQYF. DNA of the CDR3: TGTGCCAGCAGTGAAGACGGTCCCTACGAGCAGTACTTC.

This sequence joins TRBV5-4 and TRBJ2-1; a possible D gene is TRBD1 (6 bases). The CDR3 loop spans 15 amino acids. V lost 4 bases, J lost 5 bases, and 16 bases lay in between. From germline, CDR1 is SGHNT and CDR2 YYREEE (reference sequence). The CDR3 region has the DNA TGTGCCAGCAGCCATTTACCGAGGGGGAACAATGAGCAGTTCTTC. Residues: CASSHLPRGNNEQFF. Supplemented by reference TRBV5-4 and TRBJ2-1, the full variable domain reads ETGVTQSPTHLIKTRGQQVTLRCSSQSGHNTVSWYQQALGQGPQFIFQYYREEENGRGNFPPRFSGLQFPNYSSELNVNALELDDSALYLCASSHLPRGNNEQFFGPGTRLTVL.

J is TRBJ2-2 and V is TRBV30, with D perhaps matching TRBD1 (5 bases). This CDR3 has 14 residues. V shed 2 bases and J shed 0 bases, with 7 bases lying between them. CDR1 and CDR2 (germline): GTSNPN, SVGIG (reference sequence). CDR3 sequence reads: CAWSLTANTGELFF. The CDR3 nucleotides read TGTGCCTGGAGTCTGACAGCGAACACCGGGGAGCTGTTTTTT.

The rearrangement links TRBV19 to TRBJ1-3, with 8 bases that match TRBD1. The germline gives CDR1 LNHDA, CDR2 SQIVND (reference sequence). V shed 5 bases, J shed 0 bases, and the junction held 6 bases outside the gene matches. The CDR3 contains 16 residues. CDR3 region: CASSVRQGYSGNTIYF. The CDR3 DNA is TGTGCCAGTAGTGTCCGACAGGGGTACTCTGGAAACACCATATATTTT.

The rearrangement links TRBV7-3 to TRBJ2-2, with TRBD1 matching over 9 bases. J was trimmed by 7 bases and V by 8 bases; bases with no gene match: 5. The CDR3 has 13 amino acids. Germline CDR1 reads SGHTA; CDR2 reads FQGTGA. CDR3 loop: CASSQGAFGELFF. The CDR3 DNA reads as TGTGCCAGCTCACAGGGGGCGTTCGGGGAGCTGTTTTTT.

J is TRBJ2-3 and V is TRBV9; 10 nucleotides agree with TRBD2. This CDR3 comprises 15 residues. Germline V CDR1 and CDR2: SGDLS, YYNGEE. V shed 5 bases, J shed 6 bases, and the junction held 9 bases outside the gene matches. The CDR3 sequence: CASSPASGSSDTQYF. The CDR3 coding sequence is TGTGCCAGCAGTCCTGCTAGCGGGAGCAGCGATACGCAGTATTTT.

CDR3: CASSENPGLAGVGQFF. Written as DNA, the CDR3 is TGTGCCAGCAGTGAAAATCCGGGACTAGCGGGAGTAGGACAGTTCTTC. The gene calls are TRBV2 and TRBJ2-1; 14 bases map to TRBD2. The CDR3 runs to 16 residues. The V gene end was trimmed by 2 bases and the J gene end by 13 bases; junction bases not matched to a gene: 10. Germline V gene lookup returns CDR1 SNHLY and CDR2 FYNNEI.

V and J are TRBV29-1 and TRBJ2-1; tentative D call: TRBD1 (6 bases). CDR1 SQVTM and CDR2 ANQGSEA come from the germline V gene. The CDR3 is 12 residues long. With 6 bases removed from V and 3 bases from J, the gap between germline ends came to 9 bases. CDR3 sequence reads: CSVGHNYNEQFF. For the CDR3, the DNA is TGCAGCGTGGGACATAACTACAATGAGCAGTTCTTC.

The chain has TRBV7-2 and TRBJ2-1; 9 bases map to TRBD2. The CDR3 contains 13 residues. CDR1 and CDR2 (germline): SGHTA, FQGNSA. Trimming cost V 6 bases and J 6 bases; bases outside gene matches: 3. The DNA for the CDR3 is TGTGCCAGCAGGCTAGCGGGACCCAATGAGCAGTTCTTC. This translates into CASRLAGPNEQFF.

V gene TRBV2 combines with J gene TRBJ1-2; D not certain. From germline, CDR1 is SNHLY and CDR2 FYNNEI. The CDR3 sequence is 14 residues long. V lost 8 bases to trimming and J lost 7 bases, with 20 bases between them. CDR3 sequence reads: CASFLAEGLRGYTF. In nucleotides, the CDR3 is TGTGCCAGCTTTTTGGCGGAAGGGTTGCGTGGCTACACCTTC.

J is TRBJ2-7 and V is TRBV5-5; D not certain. This CDR3 has 12 amino acids. CDR1 is SGHKS and CDR2 is YYEKEE in the germline V gene (reference sequence). The V end was cut by 4 bases, the J end by 0 bases, with 5 bases between. The CDR3 DNA sequence: TGTGCCAGCAGCCAAAGCTCCTACGAGCAGTACTTC. Amino acid sequence: CASSQSSYEQYF.

This chain connects TRBV2 to TRBJ1-5; no clear D gene. The V end lost 5 bases, the J end lost 6 bases, and 11 bases lay between the germline ends. CDR1 is SNHLY, CDR2 FYNNEI, per germline. The CDR3 has 13 amino acids. The CDR3 sequence: CASSRAGPQPQHF. CDR3 DNA sequence: TGTGCCAGCAGTCGGGCAGGTCCTCAGCCCCAGCATTTT.

The V call is TRBV29-1, the J call TRBJ1-1; D is unclear. The CDR3 covers 12 residues. Looked up from germline, CDR1 is SQVTM and CDR2 is ANQGSEA. V was clipped by 7 bases and J by 1 base, with 10 bases between them. The CDR3 DNA reads as TGCAGCGCCAGACAAACGAACACTGAAGCTTTCTTT. Its protein is CSARQTNTEAFF.

The chain uses TRBV27 and TRBJ1-5; D unclear. V was clipped by 6 bases and J by 1 base, with 13 bases between them. CDR1 is MNHEY, CDR2 SMNVEV, per germline (reference sequence). CDR3 length: 15 amino acids. The CDR3 nucleotides read TGTGCCAGCAGCCTGACCGCGGCGAGCAATCAGCCCCAGCATTTT. Translated, it gives CASSLTAASNQPQHF.